This T cell receptor beta chain originates from a study of blood T cell repertoires in COVID-19. For the study at large: Donors in the United States, Italy and Spain gave samples during acute or convalescent COVID-19. Nucleic acid was either cDNA or gDNA, and it came from T cells, B-cell-depleted T cells, or PBMCs.

CDR1 LGHNA and CDR2 YSLEER come from the germline V gene. The CDR3 sequence is 19 residues long. Trimming at V came to 1 base and at J to 4 bases, leaving 13 bases not matched to a gene. Authors' processing steps: The authors estimated nucleated cell counts from reference gene primer amplification. Libraries were prepared by immunoSEQ multiplex PCR; TCRdb keeps only in-frame clonotypes and omits some of them. That table supplies the V and J calls and clone size; D and trimming were determined from the DNA. The sample yields over 600,000 clones, around 90% seen once. This chain links TRBV4-3 with TRBJ2-2; 9 bases are shared with TRBD2. The receptor comes from a woman aged 18-29 years with acute or convalescent COVID-19. Sequencing was carried out using peripheral blood. The CDR3 DNA reads TGCGCCAGCAGCCAAGTCCCCTTTCTAGCGGGGATAACCACCGGGGAGCTGTTTTTT. Translation: CASSQVPFLAGITTGELFF.